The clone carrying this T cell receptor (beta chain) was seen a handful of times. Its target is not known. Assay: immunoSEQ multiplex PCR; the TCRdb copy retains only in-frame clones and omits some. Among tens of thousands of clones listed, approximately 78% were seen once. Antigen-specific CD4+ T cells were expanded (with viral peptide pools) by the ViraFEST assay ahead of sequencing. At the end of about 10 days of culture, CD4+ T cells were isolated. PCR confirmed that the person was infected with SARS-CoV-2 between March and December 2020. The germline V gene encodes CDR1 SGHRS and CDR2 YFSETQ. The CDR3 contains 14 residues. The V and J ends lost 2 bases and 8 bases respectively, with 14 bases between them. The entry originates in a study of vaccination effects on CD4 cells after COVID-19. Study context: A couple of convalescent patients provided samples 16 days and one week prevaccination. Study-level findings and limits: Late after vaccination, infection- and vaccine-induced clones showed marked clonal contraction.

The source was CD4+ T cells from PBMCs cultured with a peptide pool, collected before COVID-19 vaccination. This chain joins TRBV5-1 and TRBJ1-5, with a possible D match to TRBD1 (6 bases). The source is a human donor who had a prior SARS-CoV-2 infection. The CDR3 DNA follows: TGCGCCAGCAGCTTCGGGGGGGCCTGGGAGCCCCAGCATTTT. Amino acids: CASSFGGAWEPQHF.